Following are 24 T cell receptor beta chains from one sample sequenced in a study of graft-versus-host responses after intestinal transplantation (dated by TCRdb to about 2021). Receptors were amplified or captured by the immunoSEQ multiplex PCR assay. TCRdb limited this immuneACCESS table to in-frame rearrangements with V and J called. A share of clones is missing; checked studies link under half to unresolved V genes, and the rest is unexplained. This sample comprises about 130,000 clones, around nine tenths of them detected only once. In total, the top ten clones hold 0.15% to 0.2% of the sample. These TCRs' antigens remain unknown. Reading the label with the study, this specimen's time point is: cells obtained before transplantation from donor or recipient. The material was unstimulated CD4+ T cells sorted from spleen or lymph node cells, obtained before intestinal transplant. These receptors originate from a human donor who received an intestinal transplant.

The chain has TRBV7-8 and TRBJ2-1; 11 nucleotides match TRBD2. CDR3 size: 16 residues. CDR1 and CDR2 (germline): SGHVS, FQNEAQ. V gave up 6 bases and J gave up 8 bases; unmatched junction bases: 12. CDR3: CASRRLAGNTFDEQFF. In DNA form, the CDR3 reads TGTGCCAGCAGGCGACTAGCGGGAAACACATTTGATGAGCAGTTCTTC. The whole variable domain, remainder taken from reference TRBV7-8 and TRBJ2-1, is GAGVSQSPRYKVAKRGQDVALRCDPISGHVSLFWYQQALGQGPEFLTYFQNEAQLDKSGLPSDRFFAERPEGSVSTLKIQRTQQEDSAVYLCASRRLAGNTFDEQFFGPGTRLTVL.

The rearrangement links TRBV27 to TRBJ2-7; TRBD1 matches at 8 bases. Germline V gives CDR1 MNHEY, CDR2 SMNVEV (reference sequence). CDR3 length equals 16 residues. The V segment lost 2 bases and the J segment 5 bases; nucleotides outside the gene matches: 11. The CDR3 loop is CASSLRAGTGIHEQYF. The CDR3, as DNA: TGTGCCAGCAGTTTAAGGGCCGGGACAGGAATCCACGAGCAGTACTTC.

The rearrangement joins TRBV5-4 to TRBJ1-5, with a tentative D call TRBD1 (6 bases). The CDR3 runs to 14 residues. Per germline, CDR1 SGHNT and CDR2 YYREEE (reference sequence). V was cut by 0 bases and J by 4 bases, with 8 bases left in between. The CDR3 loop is CASSLDRANQPQHF. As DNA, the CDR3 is TGTGCCAGCAGCTTGGACAGGGCAAATCAGCCCCAGCATTTT.

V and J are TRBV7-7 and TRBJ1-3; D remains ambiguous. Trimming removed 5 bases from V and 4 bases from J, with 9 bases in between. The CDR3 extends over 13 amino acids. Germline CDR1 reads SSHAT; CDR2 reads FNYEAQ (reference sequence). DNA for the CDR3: TGTGCCAGCAGCCCTTCTCAGGGAAACACCATATATTTT. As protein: CASSPSQGNTIYF.

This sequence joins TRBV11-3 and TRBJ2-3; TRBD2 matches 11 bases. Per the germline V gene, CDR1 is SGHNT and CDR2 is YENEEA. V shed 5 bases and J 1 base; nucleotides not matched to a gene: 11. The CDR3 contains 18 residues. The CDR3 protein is CASSPRGSGRGGTDTQYF. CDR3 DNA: TGTGCCAGCAGCCCTCGAGGTAGCGGGAGGGGTGGCACAGATACGCAGTATTTT.

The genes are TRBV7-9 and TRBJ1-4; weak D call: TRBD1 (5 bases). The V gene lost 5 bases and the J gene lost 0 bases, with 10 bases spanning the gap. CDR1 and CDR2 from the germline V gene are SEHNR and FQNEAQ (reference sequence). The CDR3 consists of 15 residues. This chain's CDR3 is CASSLGDATNEKLFF. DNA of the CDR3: TGTGCCAGCAGCCTCGGGGACGCAACTAATGAAAAACTGTTTTTT.

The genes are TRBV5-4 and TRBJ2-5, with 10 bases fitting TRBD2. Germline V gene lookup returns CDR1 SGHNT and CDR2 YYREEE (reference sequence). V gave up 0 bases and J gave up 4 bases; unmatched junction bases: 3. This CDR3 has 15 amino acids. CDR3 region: CASSLALAGAETQYF. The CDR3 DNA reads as TGTGCCAGCAGCTTGGCGCTAGCGGGAGCAGAGACCCAGTACTTC.

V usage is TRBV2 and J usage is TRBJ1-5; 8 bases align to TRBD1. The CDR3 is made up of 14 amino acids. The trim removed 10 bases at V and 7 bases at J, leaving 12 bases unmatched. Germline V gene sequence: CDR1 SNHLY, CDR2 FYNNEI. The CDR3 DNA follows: TGTGCCACACAACCATCGGACAGGGTCCAGCCCCAGCATTTT. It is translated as CATQPSDRVQPQHF.

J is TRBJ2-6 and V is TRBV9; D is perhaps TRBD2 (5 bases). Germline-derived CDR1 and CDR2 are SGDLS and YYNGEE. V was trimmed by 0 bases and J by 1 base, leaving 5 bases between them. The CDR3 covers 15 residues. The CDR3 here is CASSVGLSGANVLTF. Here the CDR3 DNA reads TGTGCCAGCAGCGTAGGACTATCTGGGGCCAACGTCCTGACTTTC.

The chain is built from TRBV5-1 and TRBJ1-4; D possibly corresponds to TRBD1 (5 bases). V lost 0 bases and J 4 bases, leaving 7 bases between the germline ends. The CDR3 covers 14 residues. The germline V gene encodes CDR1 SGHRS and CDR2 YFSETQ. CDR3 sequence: CASSLETVNEKLFF. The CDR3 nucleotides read TGCGCCAGCAGCTTGGAGACAGTTAATGAAAAACTGTTTTTT.

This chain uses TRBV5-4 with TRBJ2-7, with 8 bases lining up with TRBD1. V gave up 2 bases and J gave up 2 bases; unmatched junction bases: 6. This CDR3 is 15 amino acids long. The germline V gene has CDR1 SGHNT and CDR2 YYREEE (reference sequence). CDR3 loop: CASSFRDRGTYEQYF. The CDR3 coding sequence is TGTGCCAGCAGCTTCCGAGACAGGGGAACCTACGAGCAGTACTTC.

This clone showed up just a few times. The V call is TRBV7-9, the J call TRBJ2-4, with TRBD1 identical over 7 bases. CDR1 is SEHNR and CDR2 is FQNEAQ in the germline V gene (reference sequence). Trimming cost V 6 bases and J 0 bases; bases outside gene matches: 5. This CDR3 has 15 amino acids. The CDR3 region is CASSMTGLAKNIQYF. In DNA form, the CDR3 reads TGTGCCAGCAGTATGACAGGGTTAGCCAAAAACATTCAGTACTTC.

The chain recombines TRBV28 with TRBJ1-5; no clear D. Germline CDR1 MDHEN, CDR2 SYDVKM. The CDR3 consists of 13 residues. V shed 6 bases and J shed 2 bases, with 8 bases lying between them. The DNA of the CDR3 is TGTGCCAGCAGAGGCAGCGGCAATCAGCCCCAGCATTTT. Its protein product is CASRGSGNQPQHF.

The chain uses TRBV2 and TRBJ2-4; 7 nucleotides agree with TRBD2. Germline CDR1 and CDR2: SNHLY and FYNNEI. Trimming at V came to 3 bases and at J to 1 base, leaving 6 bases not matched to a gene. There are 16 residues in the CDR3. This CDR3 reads CASSEWYGRAKNIQYF. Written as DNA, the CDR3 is TGTGCCAGCAGTGAGTGGTACGGGAGGGCCAAAAACATTCAGTACTTC. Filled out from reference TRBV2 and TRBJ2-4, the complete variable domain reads EPEVTQTPSHQVTQMGQEVILRCVPISNHLYFYWYRQILGQKVEFLVSFYNNEISEKSEIFDDQFSVERPDGSNFTLKIRSTKLEDSAMYFCASSEWYGRAKNIQYFGAGTRLSVL.

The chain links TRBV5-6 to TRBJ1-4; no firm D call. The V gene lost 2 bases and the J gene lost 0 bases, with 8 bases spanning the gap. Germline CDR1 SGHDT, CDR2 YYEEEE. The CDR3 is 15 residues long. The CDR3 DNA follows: TGTGCCAGCAGCTTTGCGCTAGCAACTAATGAAAAACTGTTTTTT. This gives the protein CASSFALATNEKLFF.

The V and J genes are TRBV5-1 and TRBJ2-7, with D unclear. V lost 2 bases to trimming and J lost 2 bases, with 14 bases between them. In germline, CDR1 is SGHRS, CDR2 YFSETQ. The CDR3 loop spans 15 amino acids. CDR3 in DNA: TGCGCCAGCAGCTTTGGGATGGGCCAAACCTACGAGCAGTACTTC. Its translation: CASSFGMGQTYEQYF.

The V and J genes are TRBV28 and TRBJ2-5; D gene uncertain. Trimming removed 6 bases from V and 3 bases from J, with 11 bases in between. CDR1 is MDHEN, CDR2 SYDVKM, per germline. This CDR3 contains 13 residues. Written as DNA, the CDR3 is TGTGCCAGCAGCCCTCCGGGCGAAGAGACCCAGTACTTC. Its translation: CASSPPGEETQYF.

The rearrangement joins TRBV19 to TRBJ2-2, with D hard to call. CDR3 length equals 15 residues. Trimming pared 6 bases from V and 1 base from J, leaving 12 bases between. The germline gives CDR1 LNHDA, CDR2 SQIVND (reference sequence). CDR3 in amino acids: CASRKDPVNTGELFF. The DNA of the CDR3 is TGTGCCAGTAGGAAAGATCCAGTGAACACCGGGGAGCTGTTTTTT.

CDR3 DNA: TGTGCCAGCAGCTTGGGAGTGGGGGCGGACTCCTACGAGCAGTACTTC. This gives the protein CASSLGVGADSYEQYF. The chain uses TRBV5-5 and TRBJ2-7; possibly TRBD1 for D (6 bases). This CDR3 contains 16 residues. V was pared by 0 bases and J by 0 bases, with 13 bases between. Germline V gene data show CDR1 as SGHKS and CDR2 as YYEKEE (reference sequence).

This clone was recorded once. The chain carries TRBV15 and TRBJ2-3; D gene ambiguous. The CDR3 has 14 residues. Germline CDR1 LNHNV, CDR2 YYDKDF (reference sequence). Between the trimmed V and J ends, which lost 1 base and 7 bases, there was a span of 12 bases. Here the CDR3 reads CATSRVEGSYTQYF. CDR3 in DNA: TGTGCCACCAGCAGAGTGGAAGGCAGTTATACGCAGTATTTT.

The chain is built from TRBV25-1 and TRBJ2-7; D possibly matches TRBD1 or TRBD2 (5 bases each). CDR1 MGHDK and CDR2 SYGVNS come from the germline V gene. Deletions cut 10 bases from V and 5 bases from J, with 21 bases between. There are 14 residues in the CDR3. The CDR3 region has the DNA TGTGCCACCAACGGCTGGGGGAGCAGGAACGAGCAGTACTTC. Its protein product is CATNGWGSRNEQYF.

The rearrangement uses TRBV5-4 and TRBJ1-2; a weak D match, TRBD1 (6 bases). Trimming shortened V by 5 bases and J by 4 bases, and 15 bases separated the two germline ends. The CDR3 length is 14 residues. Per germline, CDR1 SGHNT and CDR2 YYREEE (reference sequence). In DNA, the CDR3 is TGTGCCAGCAGACCACAGGGCCTCTCCTATGGCTACACCTTC. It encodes CASRPQGLSYGYTF.

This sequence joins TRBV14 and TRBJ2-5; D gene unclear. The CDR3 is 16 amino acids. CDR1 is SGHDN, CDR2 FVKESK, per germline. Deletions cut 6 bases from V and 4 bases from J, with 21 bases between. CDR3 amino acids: CASSPGLPFSLETQYF. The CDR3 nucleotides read TGTGCCAGCAGTCCCGGGTTACCTTTTTCATTAGAGACCCAGTACTTC.

CDR3 DNA: TGTGCCACCAGCAGAGATACGCCGCTGGGCCTCCTTCAGTACTTC. Its protein product is CATSRDTPLGLLQYF. The chain joins TRBV15 to TRBJ2-4; D is uncertain. Trimming shortened V by 0 bases and J by 11 bases, and 17 bases separated the two germline ends. CDR1 and CDR2 from the germline V gene are LNHNV and YYDKDF (reference sequence). The CDR3 consists of 15 residues.